What follows are 20 T cell receptor beta chains derived from one specimen sequenced in a study of blood T cell repertoires in COVID-19. Assay: immunoSEQ multiplex PCR; the TCRdb copy retains only in-frame clones and omits some. The table lists about 300,000 clones, about 87% of them singletons. Material for sequencing was peripheral blood. These receptors all come from a man in his 70s with acute or convalescent COVID-19.

The chain recombines TRBV12-3 or TRBV12-4 with TRBJ1-3, with unresolved D. There are 13 residues in the CDR3. Between the trimmed V and J ends, which lost 7 bases and 0 bases, there was a span of 7 bases. Written as DNA, the CDR3 is TGTGCCAGCACAGAATACTCTGGAAACACCATATATTTT. Translation: CASTEYSGNTIYF.

Comments on this clone: One end of the junction is discordant with germline, which a read error may explain. V gene TRBV27 combines with J gene TRBJ1-6, with TRBD1 as a possible D gene (5 bases). CDR3 length: 15 residues. Germline V gene data show CDR1 as MNHEY and CDR2 as SMNVEV (reference sequence). CDR3 loop: CATSFEGLSNSPLHF. For the CDR3, the DNA is TGTGCCACCAGTTTTGAGGGACTGTCTAATTCACCCCTCCACTTT.

This clone was counted between two and nine times. The chain couples TRBV2 to TRBJ1-5, with unresolved D. Germline assignment: CDR1 SNHLY and CDR2 FYNNEI. The CDR3 contains 14 residues. Deletions cut 1 base from V and 4 bases from J, with 8 bases between. CDR3 protein: CASSEGQTNQPQHF. CDR3 bases: TGTGCCAGCAGTGAAGGGCAGACTAATCAGCCCCAGCATTTT.

This chain uses TRBV9 with TRBJ1-2; 9 positions agree with TRBD1. Germline CDR1 is SGDLS and CDR2 is YYNGEE. The ends lost 4 bases at V and 4 bases at J; junction bases unmatched: 8. The CDR3 spans 15 residues. The CDR3 here is CASSRQQGAPYGYTF. DNA of the CDR3: TGTGCCAGCAGCCGCCAACAGGGGGCCCCCTATGGCTACACCTTC. Drawing the rest from reference TRBV9 and TRBJ1-2, the complete variable domain is DSGVTQTPKHLITATGQRVTLRCSPRSGDLSVYWYQQSLDQGLQFLIQYYNGEERAKGNILERFSAQQFPDLHSELNLSSLELGDSALYFCASSRQQGAPYGYTFGSGTRLTVV.

J is TRBJ1-5 and V is TRBV3-1 (or the pseudogene TRBV3-2), with 7 bases identical to TRBD1. The germline gives CDR1 LGHDT, CDR2 YNNKEL (reference sequence). With V trimmed by 3 bases and J by 3 bases, 2 bases remained unmatched. This CDR3 has 14 amino acids. For the CDR3, the DNA is TGTGCCAGCAGCCAGACAGGGAACAATCAGCCCCAGCATTTT. This gives the protein CASSQTGNNQPQHF.

The chain carries TRBV11-3 and TRBJ2-1, with 10 nucleotides matching TRBD1. The V gene end was trimmed by 2 bases and the J gene end by 7 bases; junction bases not matched to a gene: 5. Per the germline V gene, CDR1 is SGHNT and CDR2 is YENEEA. This CDR3 is built from 15 residues. The CDR3 DNA sequence: TGTGCCAGCAGCTTAAGGGACAGGGGACGAAATGAGCAGTTCTTC. Amino acids: CASSLRDRGRNEQFF.

This chain links TRBV15 with TRBJ1-4; D possibly corresponds to TRBD1 (6 bases). Germline V gene lookup returns CDR1 LNHNV and CDR2 YYDKDF (reference sequence). V dropped 1 base and J dropped 5 bases, with 14 bases sitting between them. The CDR3 loop spans 16 amino acids. The CDR3 DNA sequence: TGTGCCACCAGCAGAGTTTTAACAGGGCGGAATGAAAAACTGTTTTTT. The encoded protein is CATSRVLTGRNEKLFF.

The chain has TRBV4-2 and TRBJ1-6, with D possibly being TRBD1 (6 bases). Between the trimmed V and J ends, which lost 1 base and 6 bases, there was a span of 16 bases. Germline loops: CDR1 LGHNA, CDR2 YNFKEQ. This CDR3 is 17 amino acids long. The CDR3 sequence is CASSQAFETGINSPLHF. DNA for the CDR3: TGTGCCAGCAGCCAAGCCTTTGAGACAGGCATTAATTCACCCCTCCACTTT.

This clone has a handful of counts. The chain combines TRBV19 with TRBJ1-2, with D possibly matching TRBD1 (5 bases). Trimming cost V 4 bases and J 9 bases, with 12 bases left between them. This CDR3 is built from 12 residues. Germline-derived CDR1 and CDR2 are LNHDA and SQIVND (reference sequence). This CDR3 reads CASSRHRGSYTF. CDR3 nucleotides: TGTGCCAGTAGTAGACATAGGGGAAGCTACACCTTC.

The rearrangement uses TRBV28 and TRBJ2-5; 11 bases are a match to TRBD1. Germline CDR1 is MDHEN and CDR2 is SYDVKM. Trimming cost V 5 bases and J 3 bases; bases outside gene matches: 5. This CDR3 has 15 amino acids. The CDR3 bases are TGTGCCAGCAGTCCCATGGGACAGGGGGAAGAGACCCAGTACTTC. This codes for CASSPMGQGEETQYF.

V gene TRBV7-2 combines with J gene TRBJ2-7, with a weak D call TRBD1 (5 bases). Deletions cut 5 bases from V and 3 bases from J, with 11 bases between. Germline V CDR1 and CDR2: SGHTA, FQGNSA. This CDR3 comprises 13 residues. This CDR3 reads CASSRQNHYEQYF. The CDR3 DNA reads as TGTGCCAGCAGCAGACAGAATCACTACGAGCAGTACTTC.

This clone was observed a single time. The rearrangement uses TRBV3-1 (or the pseudogene TRBV3-2) and TRBJ1-4, with TRBD1 as a possible D gene (5 bases). Germline CDR1 and CDR2: LGHDT and YNNKEL (reference sequence). This CDR3 is 17 amino acids long. Trimming took 3 bases from V and 0 from J, leaving 14 bases between them. Here the CDR3 reads CASSHQTGWATNEKLFF. The CDR3 region has the DNA TGTGCCAGCAGCCACCAAACAGGATGGGCAACTAATGAAAAACTGTTTTTT.

This sequence joins TRBV30 and TRBJ2-7; 7 nucleotides align to TRBD1. Per germline, CDR1 GTSNPN and CDR2 SVGIG (reference sequence). With V trimmed by 8 bases and J by 7 bases, 11 bases remained unmatched. This CDR3 region has 12 residues. In DNA form, the CDR3 reads TGTGCCGGGGTGACAGGGACGGGGGAGCAGTACTTC. Encoded protein: CAGVTGTGEQYF.

The chain uses TRBV6-2 or TRBV6-3 and TRBJ2-7; D may be TRBD1 (5 bases). The CDR3 spans 14 residues. CDR1 is MNHEY, CDR2 SVGEGT, per germline. Trimming removed 3 bases from V and 2 bases from J, with 11 bases in between. The CDR3 spells CASSYDQGAYEQYF. The CDR3 DNA reads as TGTGCCAGCAGTTATGACCAGGGCGCCTACGAGCAGTACTTC.

The chain is built from TRBV20-1 and TRBJ2-7, with a weak D call TRBD1 (5 bases). The CDR3 has 10 amino acids. CDR1 and CDR2 from the germline V gene are DFQATT and SNEGSKA (reference sequence). V shed 7 bases and J shed 6 bases, with 10 bases lying between them. The DNA for the CDR3 is TGCAGTGGTAAACAGGTCGAGCAGTACTTC. Protein sequence: CSGKQVEQYF.

In this sample, this clone turned up a few times. The chain employs TRBV5-6 and TRBJ1-3, with D unclear. The length of the CDR3 is 15 residues. The V end lost 4 bases, the J end lost 4 bases, and 15 bases lay between the germline ends. Germline V gene lookup returns CDR1 SGHDT and CDR2 YYEEEE. The CDR3 loop is CASSGYMELGNTIYF. The DNA for the CDR3 is TGTGCCAGCAGCGGGTACATGGAGTTGGGAAACACCATATATTTT.

The rearrangement uses TRBV7-9 and TRBJ2-2; the match to TRBD1 covers 12 bases. The J segment lost 6 bases and the V segment lost 6 bases, leaving 5 bases of the junction unmatched. The CDR3 sequence is 15 residues long. The germline V gene encodes CDR1 SEHNR and CDR2 FQNEAQ (reference sequence). Here the CDR3 reads CASSWDRGPAGELFF. DNA for the CDR3: TGTGCCAGCAGTTGGGACAGGGGGCCCGCCGGGGAGCTGTTTTTT.

The chain couples TRBV2 to TRBJ2-1, with 10 bases fitting TRBD2. The CDR3 sequence is 14 residues long. Germline CDR1 is SNHLY and CDR2 is FYNNEI. With 2 bases clipped from V and 6 bases from J, the junction kept 1 base outside the gene matches. The CDR3 is CASSESGGANEQFF. The DNA for the CDR3 is TGTGCCAGCAGTGAAAGCGGGGGGGCCAATGAGCAGTTCTTC.

This sequence joins TRBV5-1 and TRBJ1-2, with TRBD1 as a possible D gene (5 bases). The V gene lost 2 bases and the J gene lost 5 bases, with 7 bases spanning the gap. The CDR3 has 12 amino acids. Germline V gives CDR1 SGHRS, CDR2 YFSETQ. CDR3 in amino acids: CASSLPGYGYTF. CDR3 bases: TGCGCCAGCAGCTTACCAGGGTATGGCTACACCTTC. The full variable domain, with the rest looked up from reference TRBV5-1 and TRBJ1-2, is KAGVTQTPRYLIKTRGQQVTLSCSPISGHRSVSWYQQTPGQGLQFLFEYFSETQRNKGNFPGRFSGRQFSNSRSEMNVSTLELGDSALYLCASSLPGYGYTFGSGTRLTVV.

The chain recombines TRBV6-6 with TRBJ2-5, with TRBD2 identical over 14 bases. CDR1 is MNHNY and CDR2 is SVGAGI in the germline V gene (reference sequence). The ends lost 5 bases at V and 3 bases at J; junction bases unmatched: 11. The CDR3 length is 18 residues. The CDR3 loop is CASSPGLAGGRIEETQYF. The CDR3 nucleotides are TGTGCCAGCAGTCCCGGACTAGCGGGGGGCCGCATTGAAGAGACCCAGTACTTC.